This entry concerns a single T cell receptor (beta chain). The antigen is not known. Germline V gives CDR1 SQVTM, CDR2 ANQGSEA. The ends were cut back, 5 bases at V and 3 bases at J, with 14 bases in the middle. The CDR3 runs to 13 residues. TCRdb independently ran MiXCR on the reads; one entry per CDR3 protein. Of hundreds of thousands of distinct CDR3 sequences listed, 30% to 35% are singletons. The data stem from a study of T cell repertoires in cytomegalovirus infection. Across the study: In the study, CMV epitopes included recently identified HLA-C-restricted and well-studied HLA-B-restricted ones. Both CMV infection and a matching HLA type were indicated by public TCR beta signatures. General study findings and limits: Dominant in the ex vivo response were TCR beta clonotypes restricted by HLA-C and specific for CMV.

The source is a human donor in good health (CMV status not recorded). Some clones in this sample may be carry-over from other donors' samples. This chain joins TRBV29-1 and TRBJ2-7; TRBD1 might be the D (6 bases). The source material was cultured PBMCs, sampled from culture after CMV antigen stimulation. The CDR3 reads CSVLGGTDYEQYF. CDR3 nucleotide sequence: TGCAGCGTTTTAGGGGGAACTGACTACGAGCAGTACTTC.